What follows is one T cell receptor (beta chain) and its context. This clone's antigen is unknown. The record has no base qualities; no much larger clone is one base away. The collaborating institutions used their own protocols to collect whole blood in K2EDTA tubes. For TCRbeta analysis, collaborators shipped samples as frozen whole blood, isolated PBMCs, or DNA extracted from either of those sample types. TCRbeta CDR3 regions were amplified from genomic DNA using the immunoSEQ Assay, a bias-controlled multiplex PCR. On the study's bioinformatics: The number of nucleated cells in each sample was estimated from the amplification of reference gene primers within the assay. Sequence reads were collapsed and filtered to measure the absolute abundance of every unique TCRbeta CDR3 rearrangement. For each sample, productive Simpson clonality was calculated as the square root of Simpson's diversity index over productive rearrangements. TCRdb's version of the immuneACCESS table is confined to in-frame rearrangements and falls short of the full clone set. An unresolved V gene accounts for under half of the shortfall where checked; the remainder is of unknown origin. That table furnishes V, J and clone size, whereas the DNA furnished D and trimming. This sample holds around 130,000 clones; roughly nine tenths were observed only once. The ten top clones hold about 4% of the sample.

The data were taken from a study of blood T cell repertoires in COVID-19 (dated by TCRdb to about 2020). Context from the whole study: The collaborator samples originated in the United States, Italy and Spain and spanned the acute and convalescent phases of COVID-19. The material from the prospective study consisted of cDNA or gDNA derived from T cells, B-cell-depleted T cells, or PBMCs. A freely available public database, intended as a resource for researchers studying the immune response to SARS-CoV-2, is where the repertoires were released. Where available, HLA class I and class II types were obtained from metadata supplied by the sample provider rather than from assay-based typing. Nearly every sample came with metadata listing a de-identified subject ID, COVID-19 status, age in years and sex. Subjects who had been exposed to COVID-19, were actively infected with it, or had recovered from it provided the deeply sampled blood TCRbeta repertoires that made up the dataset. Samples came from the ongoing ImmuneRACE study (first 160 participants) plus 1,254 subjects from 6 global collaborators.

The CDR3 covers 15 residues, taking in both the cysteine and the phenylalanine. Only CDR3 DNA is held: 45 bases, read in frame from base 1. The germline V gene provides CDR1 ENHRY and CDR2 SYGVKD. V loses 1 base, J loses 3 bases, and the germline ends lie 13 bases apart. The study at large found these results: The quantity of clinical and demographic metadata differed by source and by participant and was supplied without curation.

Source material: peripheral blood. The chain is made from TRBV10-3 and TRBJ2-7, and possibly TRBD2, on 5 matching bases. The receptor was isolated from a man aged 50 or older with active COVID-19. The CDR3 corresponds to CAISELAGVLYEQYF. The sequenced DNA is TGTGCCATCAGTGAGTTGGCCGGGGTCCTCTACGAGCAGTACTTC.